Listed below are T cell receptor beta chains from one sample, sequenced in a study of control samples from healthy donors and cancer patients. This table comes from immunoSEQ multiplex PCR, and its TCRdb copy is limited to in-frame clones, with some not included. In the table there are over 75,000 clones, roughly four fifths of which are singletons. Sample: blood. The receptors derive from a man between 60 and 75 years old in good health. Each CDR3 is given without its conserved first and last residue.

TRBJ2-1,TRBV5-1,ASSLSGTSGRIQF
TRBJ1-5,TRBV19,ASSTTGGLSNQPQH
TRBJ1-1,TRBV29-1,SVVSGGWGTEAF
TRBJ1-1,TRBV27,ASSLSGTGYAEAF
TRBJ2-7,TRBV7-2,ASSRGTSYEQY
TRBJ1-1,TRBV7-8,ASSEGTQKNTEAF
TRBJ2-7,TRBV7-9,ASSSQYYEQY
TRBJ1-2,TRBV3-1/TRBV3-2,ASSQDRGGYT
TRBJ2-1,TRBV30,AWSVNAGPNNEQF
TRBJ2-5,TRBV5-1,ASSGDSFRETQY
TRBJ1-5,TRBV4-1,ASSQDKASGPQH
TRBJ1-6,TRBV6-5,ASSYRGRDSPLH
TRBJ2-7,TRBV27,ASSLKWGSPYEQY
TRBJ2-2,TRBV6-5,ASRDFTGELF
TRBJ2-2,TRBV7-7,ASSLSDGELF
TRBJ1-6,TRBV6-6,ASSTGSRGRAPLH
TRBJ2-5,TRBV5-8,ASSSWVGGAGLGTQY
TRBJ2-2,TRBV27,ASSSKSGDTNTGELF
TRBJ2-3,TRBV6-5,ASSRTSENTDTQY
TRBJ2-3,TRBV11-3,ASSPGQRRADTQY
TRBJ1-1,TRBV7-9,ASSLGGSAEAF
TRBJ1-2,TRBV5-4,ASSLVSVSGYT
TRBJ2-5,TRBV28,ASSFGQTQY
TRBJ1-1,TRBV9,ASSPAGRDTEAF
TRBJ2-1,TRBV28,ATQSPRTGMDEQF
TRBJ2-7,TRBV6-5,ASKGAVVYEQY
TRBJ1-3,TRBV5-6,ASSLRARGWGNTIY
TRBJ1-5,TRBV19,ASSIRDQPQH
TRBJ2-7,TRBV6-6,ASSPPGSYEQY
TRBJ2-7,TRBV11-3,ASSLDPSRDYEQY
TRBJ2-7,TRBV6-2/TRBV6-3,ASSYSRGGGTTYEQY
TRBJ1-5,TRBV28,ASSSSSRGNQPQH
TRBJ2-1,TRBV28,ASSRLIDEQF
TRBJ2-2,TRBV5-1,ASSQTGELF
TRBJ2-7,TRBV5-1,ASSLEGPRGEGEQY